This is a list of T cell receptor beta chains from one sample in a study of shared clonotypes between healthy human individuals. Profiling relied on immunoSEQ multiplex PCR, and the TCRdb table lists in-frame clones only, not all of them. The sample consists of approximately 2,300,000 clones, 85% to 95% of them appearing once. The source material was naive CD4+ T cells from PBMCs. The receptors derive from a man aged 18 to 35 in good health. Some clones in this sample may be carry-over from other donors' samples. Each CDR3 is given with its conserved first and last residue. Each record gives: D gene, clone size, J gene, V gene, CDR3 protein, CDR3 DNA. The D gene is left open where the match is weak. Size is omitted from some rows. Given values are once, few, many or a class for expanded clones.

d_call: TRBD2; clone_size: -; j_call: TRBJ2-1; v_call: TRBV6-5; cdr3_aa: CASSYSTSGSQFF; cdr3_nt: TGTGCCAGCAGTTACTCGACTAGCGGGAGTCAGTTCTTC
d_call: TRBD1; clone_size: -; j_call: TRBJ2-7; v_call: TRBV6-1; cdr3_aa: CATDRVGSYEQYF; cdr3_nt: TGTGCCACAGACAGGGTGGGGTCCTACGAGCAGTACTTC
d_call: -; clone_size: -; j_call: TRBJ2-3; v_call: TRBV27; cdr3_aa: CASRLGSTDTQYF; cdr3_nt: TGTGCCAGCAGGTTAGGAAGCACAGATACGCAGTATTTT
d_call: -; clone_size: -; j_call: TRBJ1-6; v_call: TRBV9; cdr3_aa: CASSVTGSYNSPLHF; cdr3_nt: TGTGCCAGCAGCGTAACCGGATCCTATAATTCACCCCTCCACTTT
d_call: -; clone_size: -; j_call: TRBJ1-1; v_call: TRBV27; cdr3_aa: CASSLSRTVTEAFF; cdr3_nt: TGTGCCAGCAGTTTATCCCGGACAGTTACTGAAGCTTTCTTT
d_call: -; clone_size: few; j_call: TRBJ1-2; v_call: TRBV19; cdr3_aa: CASQSMRFLNGYTF; cdr3_nt: TGTGCCAGTCAGTCGATGAGGTTTTTAAATGGCTACACCTTC
d_call: -; clone_size: -; j_call: TRBJ2-3; v_call: TRBV5-1; cdr3_aa: CASSLGGGADTQYF; cdr3_nt: TGCGCCAGCAGCTTGGGAGGGGGTGCAGATACGCAGTATTTT
d_call: TRBD2; clone_size: -; j_call: TRBJ2-1; v_call: TRBV7-3; cdr3_aa: CASSLDREVYNEQFF; cdr3_nt: TGTGCCAGCAGCTTAGACCGGGAGGTCTACAATGAGCAGTTCTTC
d_call: TRBD2; clone_size: -; j_call: TRBJ2-1; v_call: TRBV4-2; cdr3_aa: CASSQDNRGLASEQFF; cdr3_nt: TGTGCCAGCAGCCAAGATAATAGGGGACTAGCTTCTGAGCAGTTCTTC
d_call: TRBD2; clone_size: -; j_call: TRBJ2-7; v_call: TRBV5-1; cdr3_aa: CASRPGTSGRPSEQYF; cdr3_nt: TGCGCCAGCAGACCCGGGACTAGCGGGAGGCCTAGTGAGCAGTACTTC
d_call: -; clone_size: -; j_call: TRBJ1-2; v_call: TRBV18; cdr3_aa: CASSGRTGAEGYTF; cdr3_nt: TGTGCCAGCTCCGGAAGGACGGGTGCAGAGGGCTACACCTTC
d_call: TRBD2; clone_size: once; j_call: TRBJ2-7; v_call: TRBV7-2; cdr3_aa: CASSSRAAGAAYEQYF; cdr3_nt: TGTGCCAGCAGCTCCAGAGCGGCGGGAGCAGCCTACGAGCAGTACTTC
d_call: -; clone_size: once; j_call: TRBJ2-1; v_call: TRBV29-1; cdr3_aa: CSVRDNAYNEQFF; cdr3_nt: TGCAGCGTCCGGGACAACGCCTACAATGAGCAGTTCTTC
d_call: TRBD1; clone_size: -; j_call: TRBJ2-6; v_call: TRBV7-8; cdr3_aa: CASSLDRVPGANVLTF; cdr3_nt: TGTGCCAGCAGCCTTGACAGGGTCCCAGGGGCCAACGTCCTGACTTTC
d_call: -; clone_size: -; j_call: TRBJ2-1; v_call: TRBV27; cdr3_aa: CASSFTGSYNEQFF; cdr3_nt: TGTGCCAGCAGTTTTACGGGTTCCTACAATGAGCAGTTCTTC
d_call: TRBD2; clone_size: -; j_call: TRBJ2-3; v_call: TRBV5-8; cdr3_aa: CASSPSGAGGGTDTQYF; cdr3_nt: TGTGCCAGCAGCCCCTCTGGAGCGGGAGGGGGCACAGATACGCAGTATTTT
d_call: TRBD1; clone_size: once; j_call: TRBJ2-1; v_call: TRBV13; cdr3_aa: CASSQDRGPYNEQFF; cdr3_nt: TGTGCCAGCAGCCAGGACAGGGGGCCCTACAATGAGCAGTTCTTC
d_call: -; clone_size: -; j_call: TRBJ1-6; v_call: TRBV6-1; cdr3_aa: CASSAQGFASPLHF; cdr3_nt: TGTGCCAGCAGTGCACAGGGCTTTGCCTCACCCCTCCACTTT
d_call: -; clone_size: -; j_call: TRBJ1-1; v_call: TRBV6-1; cdr3_aa: CASSGDLRTVEAFF; cdr3_nt: TGTGCCAGCAGTGGGGACCTACGGACTGTCGAAGCTTTCTTT